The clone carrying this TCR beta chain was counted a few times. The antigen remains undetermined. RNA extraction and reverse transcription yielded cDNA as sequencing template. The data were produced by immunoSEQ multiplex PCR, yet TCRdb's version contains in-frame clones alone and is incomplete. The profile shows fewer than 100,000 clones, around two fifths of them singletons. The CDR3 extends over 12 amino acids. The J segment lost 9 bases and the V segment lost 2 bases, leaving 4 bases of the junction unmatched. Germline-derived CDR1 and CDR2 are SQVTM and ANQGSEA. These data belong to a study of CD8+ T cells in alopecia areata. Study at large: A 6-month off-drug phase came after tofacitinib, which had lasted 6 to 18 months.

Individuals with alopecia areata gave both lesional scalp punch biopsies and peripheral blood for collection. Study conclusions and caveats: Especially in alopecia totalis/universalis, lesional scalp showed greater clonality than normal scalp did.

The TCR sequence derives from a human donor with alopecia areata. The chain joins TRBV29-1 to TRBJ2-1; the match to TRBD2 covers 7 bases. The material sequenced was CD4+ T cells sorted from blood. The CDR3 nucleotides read TGCAGCGTTGAAAAGGGAGGGAGTGAGCAGTTCTTC. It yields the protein CSVEKGGSEQFF.